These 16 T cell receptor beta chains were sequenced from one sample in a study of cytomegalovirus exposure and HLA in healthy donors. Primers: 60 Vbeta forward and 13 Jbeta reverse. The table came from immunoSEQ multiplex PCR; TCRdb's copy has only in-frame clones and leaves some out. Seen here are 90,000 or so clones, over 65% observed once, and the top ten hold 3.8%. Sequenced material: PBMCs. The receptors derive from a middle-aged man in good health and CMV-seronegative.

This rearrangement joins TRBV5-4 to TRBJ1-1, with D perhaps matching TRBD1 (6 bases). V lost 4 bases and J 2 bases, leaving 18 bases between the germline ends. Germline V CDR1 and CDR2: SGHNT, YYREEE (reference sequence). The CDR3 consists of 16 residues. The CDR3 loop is CASSTAGGAPNTEAFF. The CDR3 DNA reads TGTGCCAGCAGCACCGCCGGGGGGGCCCCAAACACTGAAGCTTTCTTT.

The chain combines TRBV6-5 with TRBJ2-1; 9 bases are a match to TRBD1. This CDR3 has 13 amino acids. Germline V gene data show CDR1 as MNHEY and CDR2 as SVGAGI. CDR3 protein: CVTGGGGYNEQFF. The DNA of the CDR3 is TGTGTTACAGGGGGCGGCGGCTACAATGAGCAGTTCTTC.

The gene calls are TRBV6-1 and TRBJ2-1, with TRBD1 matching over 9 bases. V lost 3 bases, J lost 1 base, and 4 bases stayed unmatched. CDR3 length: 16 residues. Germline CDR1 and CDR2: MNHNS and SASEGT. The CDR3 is CASSERGQGSYNEQFF. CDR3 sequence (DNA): TGTGCCAGCAGTGAGAGGGGACAGGGTTCCTACAATGAGCAGTTCTTC.

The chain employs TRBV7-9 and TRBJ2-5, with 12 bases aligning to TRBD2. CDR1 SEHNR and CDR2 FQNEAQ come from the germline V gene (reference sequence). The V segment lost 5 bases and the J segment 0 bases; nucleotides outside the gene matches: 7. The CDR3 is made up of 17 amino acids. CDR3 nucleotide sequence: TGTGCCAGCAGCACCGGACTAGCGGGACCCTACCAAGAGACCCAGTACTTC. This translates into CASSTGLAGPYQETQYF.

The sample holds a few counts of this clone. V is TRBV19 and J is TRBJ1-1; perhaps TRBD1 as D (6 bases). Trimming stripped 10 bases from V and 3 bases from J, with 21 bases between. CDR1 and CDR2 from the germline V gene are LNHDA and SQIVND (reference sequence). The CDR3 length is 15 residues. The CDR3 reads CATVDGGARDTEAFF. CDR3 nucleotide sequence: TGTGCCACCGTGGACGGGGGGGCGCGGGACACTGAAGCTTTCTTT.

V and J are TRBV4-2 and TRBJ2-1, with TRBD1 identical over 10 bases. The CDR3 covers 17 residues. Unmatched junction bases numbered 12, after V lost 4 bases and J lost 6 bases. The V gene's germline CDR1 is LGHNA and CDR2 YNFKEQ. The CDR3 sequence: CASSRTSGGTGANEQFF. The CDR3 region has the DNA TGTGCCAGCAGCCGCACATCCGGTGGGACAGGGGCCAATGAGCAGTTCTTC.

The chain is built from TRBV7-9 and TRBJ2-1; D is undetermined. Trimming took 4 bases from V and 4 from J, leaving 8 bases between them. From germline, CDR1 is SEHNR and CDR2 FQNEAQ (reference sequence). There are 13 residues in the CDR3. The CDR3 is CASSSGAYNEQFF. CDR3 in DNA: TGTGCCAGCAGCTCTGGAGCATACAATGAGCAGTTCTTC.

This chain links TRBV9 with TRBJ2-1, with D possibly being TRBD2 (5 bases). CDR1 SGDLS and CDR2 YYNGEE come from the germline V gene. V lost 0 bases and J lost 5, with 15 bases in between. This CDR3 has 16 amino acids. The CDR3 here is CASSVAPSVGDNEQFF. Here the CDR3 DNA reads TGTGCCAGCAGCGTAGCTCCCAGCGTCGGGGACAATGAGCAGTTCTTC.

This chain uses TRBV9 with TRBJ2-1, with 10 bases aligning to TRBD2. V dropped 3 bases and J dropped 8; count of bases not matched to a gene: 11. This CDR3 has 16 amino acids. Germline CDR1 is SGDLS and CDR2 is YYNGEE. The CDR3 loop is CASSDRLAGMGDEQFF. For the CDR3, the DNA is TGTGCCAGCAGCGATCGACTAGCGGGTATGGGAGATGAGCAGTTCTTC.

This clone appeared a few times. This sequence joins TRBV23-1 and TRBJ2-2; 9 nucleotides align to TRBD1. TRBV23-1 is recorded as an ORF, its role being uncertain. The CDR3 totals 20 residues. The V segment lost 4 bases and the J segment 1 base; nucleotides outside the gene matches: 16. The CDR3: CASSLKGFRDREGNTGELFF. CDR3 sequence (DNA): TGCGCCAGCAGTCTGAAGGGTTTCCGGGACAGGGAGGGGAACACCGGGGAGCTGTTTTTT.

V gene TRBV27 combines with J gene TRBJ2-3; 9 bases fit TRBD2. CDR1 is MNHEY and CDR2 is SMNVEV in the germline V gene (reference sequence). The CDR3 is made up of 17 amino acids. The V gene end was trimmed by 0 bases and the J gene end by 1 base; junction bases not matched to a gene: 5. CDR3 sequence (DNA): TGTGCCAGCAGTTTATCCATACTAGCGGGCGGCACAGATACGCAGTATTTT. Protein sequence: CASSLSILAGGTDTQYF.

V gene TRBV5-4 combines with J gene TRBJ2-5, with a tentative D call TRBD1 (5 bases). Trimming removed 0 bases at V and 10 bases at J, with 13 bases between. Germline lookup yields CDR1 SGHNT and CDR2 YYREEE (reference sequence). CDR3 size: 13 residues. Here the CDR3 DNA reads TGTGCCAGCAGCTTGGGTCCAGGGCAGGGCCAGTACTTC. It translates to CASSLGPGQGQYF. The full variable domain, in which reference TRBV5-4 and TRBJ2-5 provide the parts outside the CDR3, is ETGVTQSPTHLIKTRGQQVTLRCSSQSGHNTVSWYQQALGQGPQFIFQYYREEENGRGNFPPRFSGLQFPNYSSELNVNALELDDSALYLCASSLGPGQGQYFGPGTRLLVL.

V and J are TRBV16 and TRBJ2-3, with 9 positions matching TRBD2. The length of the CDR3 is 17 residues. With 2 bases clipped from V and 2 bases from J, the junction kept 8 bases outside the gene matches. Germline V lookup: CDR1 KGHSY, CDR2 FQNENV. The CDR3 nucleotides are TGTGCCAGCAGCCAAGGTTCTAGCGGGACTCTCACAGATACGCAGTATTTT. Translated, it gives CASSQGSSGTLTDTQYF.

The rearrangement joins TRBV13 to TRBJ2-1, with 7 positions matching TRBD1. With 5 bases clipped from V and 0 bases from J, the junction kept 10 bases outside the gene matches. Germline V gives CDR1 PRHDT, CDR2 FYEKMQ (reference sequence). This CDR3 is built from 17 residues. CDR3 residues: CASSPYGAGGSYNEQFF. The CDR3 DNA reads TGTGCCAGCAGCCCGTACGGGGCAGGGGGCTCCTACAATGAGCAGTTCTTC.

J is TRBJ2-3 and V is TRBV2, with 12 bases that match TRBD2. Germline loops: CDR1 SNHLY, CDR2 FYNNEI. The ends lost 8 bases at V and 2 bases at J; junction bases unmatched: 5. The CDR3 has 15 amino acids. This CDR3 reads CASRGLAGPTDTQYF. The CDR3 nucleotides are TGTGCCAGCCGTGGACTAGCGGGACCCACAGATACGCAGTATTTT.

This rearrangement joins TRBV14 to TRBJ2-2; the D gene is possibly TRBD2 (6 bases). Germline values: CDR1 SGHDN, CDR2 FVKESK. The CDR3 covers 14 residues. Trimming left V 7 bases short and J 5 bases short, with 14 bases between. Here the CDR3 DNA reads TGTGCCAGCAAGGAGGGAGTGGAGACCGGGGAGCTGTTTTTT. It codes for CASKEGVETGELFF.